This T cell receptor beta chain was sequenced in a study of blood T cell repertoires in COVID-19. Study context: In each case, the material was cDNA or gDNA derived from T cells, B-cell-depleted T cells, or PBMCs.

Across roughly 25 US areas, participants ranged in age from about 18 to 89 years. As handled by the study authors: Scientists estimated how many nucleated cells there were by amplifying reference gene primers. Using immunoSEQ multiplex PCR, the repertoire was profiled, and TCRdb retains in-frame clones only, with some absent. The DNA gave D and trimming, while V, J and clone size come from that table. The data show some 250,000 clones, 91% seen once. The V gene's germline CDR1 is LNHDA and CDR2 SQIVND (reference sequence). The length of the CDR3 is 15 residues. J gave up 5 bases and V 2 bases, and 8 bases lay outside the gene matches.

V usage is TRBV19 and J usage is TRBJ1-1; 7 nucleotides agree with TRBD1. The receptor was derived from a human donor in a cohort exposed to, infected with or recovered from COVID-19 (not recorded which). The donor label of this sample is uncertain. The sequencing input was PBMCs or T cells enriched from blood (not recorded which). The CDR3: CASSIFGMTGTEAFF. DNA of the CDR3: TGTGCCAGTAGTATATTCGGCATGACAGGGACTGAAGCTTTCTTT.